The 20 T cell receptor beta chains given below trace back to one sample, sequenced in a study of blood T cell repertoires in COVID-19. Method: immunoSEQ multiplex PCR; TCRdb's copy keeps in-frame clones and lacks some. The sample lists about 270,000 clones, 85% to 90% seen once, with over 3.5% in the top ten. Sample: PBMCs or T cells enriched from blood (not recorded which). The receptor set was obtained from a woman in her thirties with acute COVID-19.

The V gene is TRBV19, the J gene TRBJ1-1; TRBD1 aligns across 9 bases. Germline-derived CDR1 and CDR2 are LNHDA and SQIVND (reference sequence). There are 14 residues in the CDR3. The ends lost 6 bases at V and 5 bases at J; junction bases unmatched: 7. In nucleotides, the CDR3 is TGTGCCAGTAGGACACAGGGGGCAGGTACTGAAGCTTTCTTT. This codes for CASRTQGAGTEAFF.

The chain joins TRBV9 to TRBJ2-5; 8 bases align to TRBD2. The CDR3 covers 15 residues. Trimming removed 5 bases from V and 2 bases from J; junction bases left unmatched: 8. In germline, CDR1 is SGDLS, CDR2 YYNGEE. CDR3 amino acids: CASSISGSIQETQYF. DNA for the CDR3: TGTGCCAGCAGTATCAGCGGGAGTATTCAAGAGACCCAGTACTTC.

This clone has a single count. The V and J genes are TRBV20-1 and TRBJ1-2, with unresolved D. This CDR3 has 10 amino acids. CDR1 is DFQATT and CDR2 is SNEGSKA in the germline V gene (reference sequence). Trimming removed 6 bases at V and 7 bases at J, with 9 bases between. The CDR3 region has the DNA TGCAGTGCGGAGGCCCGTGGCTACACCTTC. Protein product: CSAEARGYTF.

This clone has a single count. The chain links TRBV27 to TRBJ2-1; the match to TRBD2 covers 9 bases. The CDR3 contains 16 residues. Per the germline V gene, CDR1 is MNHEY and CDR2 is SMNVEV (reference sequence). After removal of 5 bases from V and 8 bases from J, the junction contained 13 bases not matched to a gene. DNA of the CDR3: TGTGCCAGCAGTCGAGGGGCGGGAGGGCCCTCGGATGAGCAGTTCTTC. This encodes CASSRGAGGPSDEQFF.

This sequence joins TRBV5-4 and TRBJ2-1, with 13 bases identical to TRBD2. With V trimmed by 1 base and J by 12 bases, 4 bases remained unmatched. This CDR3 comprises 14 residues. Germline lookup yields CDR1 SGHNT and CDR2 YYREEE (reference sequence). In DNA, the CDR3 is TGTGCCAGCAGCTTGACTAGCGGGAGGGCGGGGCAGTTCTTC. This encodes CASSLTSGRAGQFF.

J is TRBJ2-7 and V is TRBV5-1; 10 nucleotides line up with TRBD2. Looked up from germline, CDR1 is SGHRS and CDR2 is YFSETQ. Germline trimming cut 0 bases from V and 2 bases from J; bases unmatched to any gene: 2. The CDR3 sequence is 15 residues long. As DNA, the CDR3 is TGCGCCAGCAGCTTGGCTCTAGCGGGAGCCTACGAGCAGTACTTC. It specifies CASSLALAGAYEQYF.

The chain uses TRBV7-9 and TRBJ1-1, with D maybe TRBD1 (6 bases). CDR3 length: 17 amino acids. Germline CDR1 reads SEHNR; CDR2 reads FQNEAQ (reference sequence). V was clipped by 0 bases and J by 6 bases, with 20 bases between them. CDR3 residues: CASSLALSGVESAEAFF. The CDR3 DNA reads as TGTGCCAGCAGCTTAGCGTTGTCAGGGGTTGAATCTGCTGAAGCTTTCTTT.

The chain links TRBV13 to TRBJ2-3; 14 bases are shared with TRBD2. The CDR3 consists of 19 residues. Unmatched junction bases numbered 15, after V lost 4 bases and J lost 6 bases. From germline, CDR1 is PRHDT and CDR2 FYEKMQ (reference sequence). The CDR3 protein is CASSSANGTSGRVLDTQYF. The DNA for the CDR3 is TGTGCCAGCAGCTCTGCGAACGGGACTAGCGGGAGAGTGCTGGATACGCAGTATTTT. Combining the CDR3 with reference TRBV13 and TRBJ2-3 gives the whole variable domain AAGVIQSPRHLIKEKRETATLKCYPIPRHDTVYWYQQGPGQDPQFLISFYEKMQSDKGSIPDRFSAQQFSDYHSELNMSSLELGDSALYFCASSSANGTSGRVLDTQYFGPGTRLTVL.

V and J are TRBV7-9 and TRBJ2-2, with TRBD2 matching over 10 bases. The CDR3 runs to 18 residues. J was trimmed by 6 bases and V by 4 bases; bases with no gene match: 14. Germline CDR1 is SEHNR and CDR2 is FQNEAQ (reference sequence). The CDR3 DNA reads as TGTGCCAGCAGCTCCCGGACTAGCGGAGGCCTATTACCCGGGGAGCTGTTTTTT. This encodes CASSSRTSGGLLPGELFF.

V and J are TRBV25-1 and TRBJ1-1, with D tentatively TRBD1 (6 bases). Germline V gene lookup returns CDR1 MGHDK and CDR2 SYGVNS. V lost 7 bases and J 5 bases, leaving 20 bases between the germline ends. The CDR3 loop spans 15 amino acids. The CDR3 here is CASIHRAGGKTEAFF. The CDR3 nucleotides are TGTGCCAGCATTCACAGGGCGGGGGGTAAGACTGAAGCTTTCTTT.

The chain recombines TRBV18 with TRBJ2-5; D not certain. The CDR3 runs 11 residues. V was trimmed by 3 bases and J by 5 bases, leaving 4 bases between them. CDR1 and CDR2 from the germline V gene are KGHSH and LQKENI. Here the CDR3 reads CASSPEETQYF. The CDR3 DNA is TGTGCCAGCTCACCGGAGGAGACCCAGTACTTC. The whole variable domain, filled in from reference TRBV18 and TRBJ2-5, reads NAGVMQNPRHLVRRRGQEARLRCSPMKGHSHVYWYRQLPEEGLKFMVYLQKENIIDESGMPKERFSAEFPKEGPSILRIQQVVRGDSAAYFCASSPEETQYFGPGTRLLVL.

This clone was recorded only once. The CDR3 nucleotides are TGTGCCAGCAGCGCCGGGGGGGGCTATGGCTACACCTTC. It encodes CASSAGGGYGYTF. The J gene is TRBJ1-2, the V gene TRBV28; weak D call: TRBD1 (5 bases). The CDR3 runs 13 residues. Trimming took off 6 bases at V and 4 bases at J, with 12 bases between the two ends. CDR1 is MDHEN and CDR2 is SYDVKM in the germline V gene.

The J gene is TRBJ2-4, the V gene TRBV28, with D tentatively TRBD2 (6 bases). The V end lost 6 bases, the J end lost 15 bases, and 21 bases lay between the germline ends. Germline V CDR1 and CDR2: MDHEN, SYDVKM. CDR3 length: 13 amino acids. The CDR3 is CASSSIPGLGGYF. The CDR3 nucleotides read TGTGCCAGCAGCTCAATTCCGGGACTGGGGGGGTACTTC.

This sequence joins TRBV2 and TRBJ2-7; 8 bases map to TRBD2. The length of the CDR3 is 13 residues. V lost 6 bases to trimming and J lost 0 bases; unmatched junction nucleotides: 1. CDR1 is SNHLY and CDR2 is FYNNEI in the germline V gene. CDR3 in DNA: TGTGCCAGCAGGACTAGCGCCTCCTACGAGCAGTACTTC. Encoded protein: CASRTSASYEQYF.

This chain connects TRBV9 to TRBJ1-2; 9 bases map to TRBD1. Germline values: CDR1 SGDLS, CDR2 YYNGEE. J gave up 8 bases and V 0 bases, and 11 bases lay outside the gene matches. The length of the CDR3 is 16 residues. CDR3 nucleotide sequence: TGTGCCAGCAGCGTAGTAGGGACAGGGACGGCGCGGGGCTACACCTTC. Its protein product is CASSVVGTGTARGYTF.

The rearrangement links TRBV3-1 (or the pseudogene TRBV3-2) to TRBJ1-2; unclear D gene. Between the trimmed V and J ends, which lost 0 bases and 4 bases, there was a span of 9 bases. The CDR3 has 14 amino acids. The germline V gene encodes CDR1 LGHDT and CDR2 YNNKEL (reference sequence). CDR3: CASSQEPEIYGYTF. CDR3 nucleotide sequence: TGTGCCAGCAGCCAAGAACCGGAGATCTATGGCTACACCTTC.

The rearrangement links TRBV28 to TRBJ2-7, with 9 bases that match TRBD1. The trim removed 7 bases at V and 3 bases at J, leaving 7 bases unmatched. CDR1 and CDR2 from the germline V gene are MDHEN and SYDVKM. This CDR3 has 14 amino acids. The CDR3 DNA is TGTGCCAGCAACCCCGGGACAGGGATCTACGAGCAGTACTTC. It codes for CASNPGTGIYEQYF.

The chain links TRBV7-9 to TRBJ2-3, with 12 bases lining up with TRBD1. The CDR3 consists of 17 residues. The V gene's germline CDR1 is SEHNR and CDR2 FQNEAQ (reference sequence). V lost 2 bases, J lost 5 bases, and 8 bases stayed unmatched. The CDR3 is CASSLQGTGGSGDTQYF. The DNA of the CDR3 is TGTGCCAGCAGCTTACAAGGGACAGGGGGCTCTGGAGATACGCAGTATTTT.

The J gene is TRBJ2-5, the V gene TRBV9; tentative D call: TRBD2 (5 bases). The V and J ends lost 4 bases and 1 base respectively, with 14 bases between them. Germline CDR1 is SGDLS and CDR2 is YYNGEE. This CDR3 has 15 amino acids. The CDR3, as DNA: TGTGCCAGCAGCCCGCGGAGCGGAACCCAAGAGACCCAGTACTTC. It is translated as CASSPRSGTQETQYF.

The V call is TRBV16, the J call TRBJ2-7; the D gene is possibly TRBD2 (5 bases). The CDR3 consists of 16 residues. V dropped 8 bases and J dropped 3 bases, with 23 bases sitting between them. CDR1 is KGHSY, CDR2 FQNENV, per germline. CDR3 DNA sequence: TGTGCCAGCTCTACCGGAGGATCCGGGCAAAGCTACGAGCAGTACTTC. Translating it yields CASSTGGSGQSYEQYF.